Following are 32 T cell receptor beta chains from one sample sequenced in a study of identical twins. TCRdb independently ran MiXCR on the 5' RACE reads; one entry per CDR3 protein. The repertoire holds 1.5 million to 2 million distinct CDR3 sequences, 25% to 35% seen once, with about 0.3% in the top ten. Sequencing used cord blood. These receptors all stem from a newborn girl in good health.

This rearrangement joins TRBV7-2 to TRBJ1-1; 7 bases align to TRBD1. This CDR3 comprises 15 residues. V dropped 0 bases and J dropped 0; count of bases not matched to a gene: 1. CDR1 and CDR2 from the germline V gene are SGHTA and FQGNSA. In DNA, the CDR3 is TGTGCCAGCAGCTTAGCGACAGGGTTGAACACTGAAGCTTTCTTT. It yields the protein CASSLATGLNTEAFF. The whole variable domain, remainder taken from reference TRBV7-2 and TRBJ1-1, is GAGVSQSPSNKVTEKGKDVELRCDPISGHTALYWYRQSLGQGLEFLIYFQGNSAPDKSGLPSDRFSAERTGGSVSTLTIQRTQQEDSAVYLCASSLATGLNTEAFFGQGTRLTVV.

The chain joins TRBV6-5 to TRBJ2-1; 9 positions match TRBD2. The germline gives CDR1 MNHEY, CDR2 SVGAGI. The CDR3 spans 15 residues. V shed 5 bases, J shed 5 bases, and the junction held 7 bases outside the gene matches. The DNA for the CDR3 is TGTGCCAGCAGTCCCAGCGGGGGGCATGACAATGAGCAGTTCTTC. It yields the protein CASSPSGGHDNEQFF.

This clonotype appeared many times. The chain links TRBV29-1 to TRBJ2-1; maybe TRBD2 (6 bases). CDR1 and CDR2 (germline): SQVTM, ANQGSEA. The CDR3 extends over 12 amino acids. V was trimmed by 7 bases and J by 6 bases, leaving 13 bases between them. Here the CDR3 DNA reads TGCAGCGCTGCGGGGCAGGGCAATGAGCAGTTCTTC. It specifies CSAAGQGNEQFF.

This chain connects TRBV7-9 to TRBJ1-2, with D maybe TRBD1 (6 bases). The CDR3 extends over 13 amino acids. Germline V gives CDR1 SEHNR, CDR2 FQNEAQ (reference sequence). V gave up 4 bases and J gave up 4 bases, with 10 bases separating them. DNA for the CDR3: TGTGCCAGCAGCTCAGGGGATCGCTATGGCTACACCTTC. Protein sequence: CASSSGDRYGYTF. The full variable domain, its missing parts supplied by reference TRBV7-9 and TRBJ1-2, is DTGVSQNPRHKITKRGQNVTFRCDPISEHNRLYWYRQTLGQGPEFLTYFQNEAQLEKSRLLSDRFSAERPKGSFSTLEIQRTEQGDSAMYLCASSSGDRYGYTFGSGTRLTVV.

This clonotype was detected only a few times. The chain carries TRBV3-1 and TRBJ2-3; 9 bases fit TRBD2. This CDR3 is built from 16 residues. Unmatched junction bases numbered 10, after V lost 4 bases and J lost 5 bases. Germline CDR1 and CDR2: LGHDT and YNNKEL (reference sequence). The CDR3 here is CASSPEESGGIDTQYF. The CDR3 region has the DNA TGTGCCAGCAGCCCGGAGGAAAGCGGGGGGATAGATACGCAGTATTTT.

This rearrangement joins TRBV29-1 to TRBJ2-7; weak D call: TRBD1 (5 bases). CDR1 and CDR2 (germline): SQVTM, ANQGSEA. The V end was cut by 1 base, the J end by 0 bases, with 19 bases between. The CDR3 spans 17 residues. For the CDR3, the DNA is TGCAGCGTTGAAGCAGAAGGGGTGGCGGAGCTCTCCTACGAGCAGTACTTC. Protein product: CSVEAEGVAELSYEQYF.

In the case of this clonotype: A much more abundant neighbour one base away suggests this may be a read error. The chain has TRBV18 and TRBJ2-1; 10 nucleotides agree with TRBD2. Germline CDR1 KGHSH, CDR2 LQKENI. V lost 8 bases, J lost 7 bases, and 20 bases stayed unmatched. CDR3 length equals 18 residues. The CDR3 DNA is TGTGCCAGCCCATCCCGGACTAGCGGCCTGCTTGGAAAGAATGAGCAGTTCTTC. Translated, it gives CASPSRTSGLLGKNEQFF.

The chain has TRBV12-3 or TRBV12-4 and TRBJ2-5; 8 nucleotides agree with TRBD2. This CDR3 comprises 17 residues. V was clipped by 0 bases and J by 11 bases; unmatched bases: 17. The CDR3 is CASSLARIGRAYNEQYF. The CDR3 region has the DNA TGTGCCAGCAGTTTAGCGCGGATCGGGAGGGCCTACAATGAGCAGTACTTC.

This rearrangement joins TRBV20-1 to TRBJ1-2, with 8 positions matching TRBD1. Germline CDR1 is DFQATT and CDR2 is SNEGSKA (reference sequence). The CDR3 is 13 residues long. Trimming cost V 5 bases and J 3 bases; bases outside gene matches: 5. The CDR3 nucleotides read TGCAGTGCTCGGACAGGGCGTGACTATGGCTACACCTTC. It encodes CSARTGRDYGYTF.

This clonotype was picked up many times. V and J are TRBV11-2 and TRBJ2-7; D remains ambiguous. The germline V gene encodes CDR1 SGHAT and CDR2 FQNNGV. This CDR3 has 14 residues. V shed 1 base and J shed 2 bases, with 9 bases lying between them. The CDR3 sequence: CASSLADTTYEQYF. The CDR3 region has the DNA TGTGCCAGCAGCTTAGCTGACACTACCTACGAGCAGTACTTC.

This clonotype was seen only a few times. The rearrangement uses TRBV24-1 and TRBJ2-1; 8 bases line up with TRBD2. This CDR3 is 13 amino acids long. Trimming cost V 7 bases and J 8 bases; bases outside gene matches: 6. Germline V CDR1 and CDR2: KGHDR, SFDVKD. Here the CDR3 reads CATSRTSSYEQFF. As DNA, the CDR3 is TGTGCCACCAGCCGGACTAGCTCCTATGAGCAGTTCTTC.

This chain uses TRBV5-5 with TRBJ2-4, with D possibly TRBD2 on 6 matching bases. Germline V gene lookup returns CDR1 SGHKS and CDR2 YYEKEE (reference sequence). This CDR3 is built from 15 residues. Trimming took off 4 bases at V and 13 bases at J, with 24 bases between the two ends. CDR3 region: CASSQRLGLYNEQYF. CDR3 DNA: TGTGCCAGCAGCCAAAGACTAGGCCTCTACAATGAGCAGTACTTC.

This clonotype was seen many times. This rearrangement joins TRBV29-1 to TRBJ1-5; a possible D gene is TRBD1 (6 bases). Germline CDR1 SQVTM, CDR2 ANQGSEA. V lost 5 bases and J lost 6, with 23 bases in between. The CDR3 covers 16 residues. CDR3: CSVSKRGGGPSQPQHF. In DNA, the CDR3 is TGCAGCGTTTCAAAACGAGGGGGGGGACCTAGTCAGCCCCAGCATTTT.

This clonotype was detected only once. At one end, the junction sequence differs from germline, possibly due to a read error. V usage is TRBV15 and J usage is TRBJ1-2; TRBD1 is a possible D gene (5 bases). Germline CDR1 is LNHNV and CDR2 is YYDKDF (reference sequence). The CDR3 contains 15 residues. Here the CDR3 reads CATSRVPQGNYGYNF. The DNA for the CDR3 is TGTGCCACCAGCAGAGTTCCTCAGGGAAACTATGGCTACAACTTC.

DNA of the CDR3: TGTGCCACCTCCGGGACAGTGACAAAGAATGAGCAGTTCTTC. It specifies CATSGTVTKNEQFF. This chain joins TRBV24-1 and TRBJ2-1; TRBD1 aligns across 7 bases. V was clipped by 9 bases and J by 7 bases; unmatched bases: 11. The CDR3 has 14 residues. Per germline, CDR1 KGHDR and CDR2 SFDVKD.

V usage is TRBV2 and J usage is TRBJ2-7; D not certain. The CDR3 sequence is 15 residues long. Trimming cost V 7 bases and J 0 bases, with 16 bases left between them. Germline V gene lookup returns CDR1 SNHLY and CDR2 FYNNEI. For the CDR3, the DNA is TGTGCCAGCATATATGGCCGTACGAGCTCCTACGAGCAGTACTTC. This sequence encodes CASIYGRTSSYEQYF.

The rearrangement joins TRBV6-1 to TRBJ1-4; possibly TRBD1 for D (5 bases). Germline values: CDR1 MNHNS, CDR2 SASEGT. The CDR3 is 16 amino acids. Trimming cost V 2 bases and J 8 bases, with 18 bases left between them. Here the CDR3 DNA reads TGTGCCAGCAGTGAACCTGGGGGAAGCCTTGGGGAAAAACTGTTTTTT. It yields the protein CASSEPGGSLGEKLFF.

This chain links TRBV20-1 with TRBJ2-1; TRBD2 aligns across 9 bases. The end of the DNA aligns better with TRBJ2-7, so the J call may be wrong. The CDR3 has 13 amino acids. CDR1 and CDR2 (germline): DFQATT, SNEGSKA (reference sequence). For the CDR3, the DNA is TGCAGTGCAAAGGGACTAGCCTACAATGAGCAGTACTTC. Translation gives CSAKGLAYNEQYF.

The chain uses TRBV6-5 and TRBJ1-4; D uncertain. Germline CDR1 is MNHEY and CDR2 is SVGAGI. Deletions cut 0 bases from V and 0 bases from J, with 17 bases between. The CDR3 covers 19 residues. The CDR3 protein is CASSYSGPRYGTTNEKLFF. In DNA form, the CDR3 reads TGTGCCAGCAGTTACTCGGGCCCGAGATACGGCACAACTAATGAAAAACTGTTTTTT.

This rearrangement joins TRBV7-9 to TRBJ1-1; D might be TRBD1 (6 bases). CDR1 and CDR2 from the germline V gene are SEHNR and FQNEAQ (reference sequence). V lost 0 bases to trimming and J lost 0 bases, with 11 bases between them. This CDR3 is built from 16 residues. CDR3 sequence: CASSLALGQMNTEAFF. The CDR3 region has the DNA TGTGCCAGCAGCTTAGCCCTCGGACAGATGAACACTGAAGCTTTCTTT.

This clonotype came up many times. The chain recombines TRBV21-1 with TRBJ1-2. TRBV21-1 is annotated as a pseudogene. The CDR3 is made up of 17 amino acids. CDR3 DNA: TGTGCCAGCAGCAAAGTCCGAGTTCTGGCATCCATCTATGGCTACACCTTC. It codes for CASSKVRVLASIYGYTF.

This clonotype was picked up a small number of times. This chain uses TRBV27 with TRBJ2-1; 14 bases line up with TRBD2. After removal of 7 bases from V and 6 bases from J, the junction contained 5 bases not matched to a gene. The CDR3 extends over 15 amino acids. Germline V gene data show CDR1 as MNHEY and CDR2 as SMNVEV (reference sequence). The DNA of the CDR3 is TGTGCCAGCACCTTCGGGACTAGCGGGAGCAATGAGCAGTTCTTC. Translated, it gives CASTFGTSGSNEQFF.

As concerns this clonotype: Germline and junction disagree at one end, which may indicate a read error. The chain is built from TRBV14 and TRBJ2-3, with TRBD2 identical over 9 bases. This CDR3 region has 16 residues. From germline, CDR1 is SGHDN and CDR2 FVKESK. CDR3 sequence reads: CAGSQASGTSTDTQYF. Here the CDR3 DNA reads TGTGCCGGCAGCCAAGCTAGCGGGACTAGCACAGATACGCAGTATTTT.

The CDR3 coding sequence is TGTGCCAGCAGGTTTACCAATTCACCCCTCCACTTT. Residues: CASRFTNSPLHF. The rearrangement links TRBV27 to TRBJ1-6; no definite D call. Trimming took 6 bases from V and 7 from J, leaving 7 bases between them. The germline V gene encodes CDR1 MNHEY and CDR2 SMNVEV (reference sequence). This CDR3 region has 12 residues.

The chain joins TRBV6-5 to TRBJ2-4; D perhaps matches TRBD2 (6 bases). Germline V gene lookup returns CDR1 MNHEY and CDR2 SVGAGI. The CDR3 is made up of 15 amino acids. V gave up 0 bases and J gave up 3 bases, with 9 bases separating them. The CDR3 protein is CASSYSRDFKNIQYF. DNA of the CDR3: TGTGCCAGCAGTTACTCCCGGGACTTCAAAAACATTCAGTACTTC.

This clonotype has only one observation. V gene TRBV20-1 combines with J gene TRBJ2-3; perhaps TRBD2 as D (5 bases). V was clipped by 6 bases and J by 8 bases, with 18 bases between them. Germline CDR1 reads DFQATT; CDR2 reads SNEGSKA (reference sequence). This CDR3 region has 13 residues. CDR3 nucleotide sequence: TGCAGTGCCTATAGCCCCAGCGGCTCTACGCAGTATTTT. Residues: CSAYSPSGSTQYF.

This clonotype was detected only once. The genes are TRBV29-1 and TRBJ1-2; the D gene is possibly TRBD1 (6 bases). Germline lookup yields CDR1 SQVTM and CDR2 ANQGSEA. The ends were cut back, 5 bases at V and 6 bases at J, with 19 bases in the middle. There are 14 residues in the CDR3. The CDR3 bases are TGCAGCGTTTCAGGGGCCTCGATGGTTCATGGCTACACCTTC. As protein: CSVSGASMVHGYTF.

This clonotype has just a few counts. J is TRBJ2-1 and V is TRBV7-8; perhaps TRBD2 as D (6 bases). The CDR3 is 18 residues long. CDR1 and CDR2 (germline): SGHVS, FQNEAQ. V was clipped by 3 bases and J by 0 bases, with 18 bases between them. The CDR3 DNA sequence: TGTGCCAGCAGCTTCCTTGAGAGACTAGGGAGCTCCTACAATGAGCAGTTCTTC. This codes for CASSFLERLGSSYNEQFF.

This clonotype was recorded once. The chain carries TRBV12-3 or TRBV12-4 and TRBJ2-1; D may be TRBD1 (6 bases). Trimming removed 2 bases at V and 6 bases at J, with 17 bases between. The length of the CDR3 is 16 residues. This CDR3 is CASSLIGPLGGNEQFF. Here the CDR3 DNA reads TGTGCCAGCAGTTTAATCGGACCCTTAGGGGGCAATGAGCAGTTCTTC.

In this sample, this clonotype turned up a few times. CDR3 amino acids: CSARDPGLARNEQYF. The CDR3 DNA follows: TGCAGTGCTAGAGATCCGGGACTAGCTAGGAACGAGCAGTACTTC. The chain couples TRBV20-1 to TRBJ2-7, with 9 bases aligning to TRBD2. The germline V gene has CDR1 DFQATT and CDR2 SNEGSKA (reference sequence). The CDR3 runs 15 residues. The V gene end was trimmed by 0 bases and the J gene end by 5 bases; junction bases not matched to a gene: 8.

The chain combines TRBV12-3 or TRBV12-4 with TRBJ1-2; D not resolved. The CDR3 is 15 residues long. The V end was cut by 6 bases, the J end by 8 bases, with 22 bases between. As DNA, the CDR3 is TGTGCCAGCAGACAAAGCGGGGTCCGGGGAGGCGGCTACACCTTC. Translated, it gives CASRQSGVRGGGYTF.

The chain is built from TRBV4-1 and TRBJ2-7, with 10 bases lining up with TRBD2. V was clipped by 1 base and J by 6 bases; unmatched bases: 0. The CDR3 extends over 13 amino acids. Germline V gene sequence: CDR1 MGHRA, CDR2 YSYEKL. DNA of the CDR3: TGCGCCAGCAGCCAAGTAGCGGGAGGCGAGCAGTACTTC. Translation gives CASSQVAGGEQYF.